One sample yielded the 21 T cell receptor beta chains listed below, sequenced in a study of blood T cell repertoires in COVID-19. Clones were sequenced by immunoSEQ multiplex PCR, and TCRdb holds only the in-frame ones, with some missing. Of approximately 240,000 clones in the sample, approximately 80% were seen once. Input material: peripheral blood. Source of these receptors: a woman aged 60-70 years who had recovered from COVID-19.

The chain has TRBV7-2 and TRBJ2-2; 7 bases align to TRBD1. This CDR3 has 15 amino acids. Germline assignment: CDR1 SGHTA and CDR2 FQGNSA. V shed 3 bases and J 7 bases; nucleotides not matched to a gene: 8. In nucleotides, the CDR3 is TGTGCCAGCAGCTTCGGGACAGTTACGATCGGGGAGCTGTTTTTT. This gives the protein CASSFGTVTIGELFF.

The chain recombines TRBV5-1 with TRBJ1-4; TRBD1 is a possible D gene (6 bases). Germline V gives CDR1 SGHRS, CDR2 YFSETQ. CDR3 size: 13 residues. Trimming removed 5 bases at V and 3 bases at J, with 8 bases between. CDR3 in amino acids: CASSRQANEKLFF. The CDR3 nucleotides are TGCGCCAGCAGTCGACAGGCTAATGAAAAACTGTTTTTT.

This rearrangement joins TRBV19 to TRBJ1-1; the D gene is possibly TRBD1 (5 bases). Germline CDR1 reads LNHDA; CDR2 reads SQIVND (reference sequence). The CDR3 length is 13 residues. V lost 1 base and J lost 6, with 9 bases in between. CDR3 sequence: CASSIGRGAEAFF. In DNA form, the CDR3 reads TGTGCCAGTAGTATAGGGCGGGGGGCTGAAGCTTTCTTT. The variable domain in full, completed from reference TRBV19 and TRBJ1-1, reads DGGITQSPKYLFRKEGQNVTLSCEQNLNHDAMYWYRQDPGQGLRLIYYSQIVNDFQKGDIAEGYSVSREKKESFPLTVTSAQKNPTAFYLCASSIGRGAEAFFGQGTRLTVV.

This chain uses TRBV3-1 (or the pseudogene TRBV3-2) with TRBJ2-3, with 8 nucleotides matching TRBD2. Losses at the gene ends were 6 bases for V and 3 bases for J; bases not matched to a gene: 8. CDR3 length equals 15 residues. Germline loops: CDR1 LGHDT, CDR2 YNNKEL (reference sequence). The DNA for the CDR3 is TGTGCCAGCAGTCCGACGGGGGGGCCAACAGATACGCAGTATTTT. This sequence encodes CASSPTGGPTDTQYF.

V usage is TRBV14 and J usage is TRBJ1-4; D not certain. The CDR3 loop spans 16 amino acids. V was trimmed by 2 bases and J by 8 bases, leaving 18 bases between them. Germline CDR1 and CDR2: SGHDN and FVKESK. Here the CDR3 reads CASSQRIGGDGEKLFF. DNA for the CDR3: TGTGCCAGCAGCCAAAGAATAGGCGGGGATGGAGAAAAACTGTTTTTT. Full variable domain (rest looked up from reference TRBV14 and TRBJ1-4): EAGVTQFPSHSVIEKGQTVTLRCDPISGHDNLYWYRRVMGKEIKFLLHFVKESKQDESGMPNNRFLAERTGGTYSTLKVQPAELEDSGVYFCASSQRIGGDGEKLFFGSGTQLSVL.

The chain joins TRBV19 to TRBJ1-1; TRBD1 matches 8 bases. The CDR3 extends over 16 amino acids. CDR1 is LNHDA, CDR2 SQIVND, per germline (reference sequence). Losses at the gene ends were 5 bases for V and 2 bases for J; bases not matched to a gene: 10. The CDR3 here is CASSPDRAQLNTEAFF. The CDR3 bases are TGTGCCAGTAGTCCGGACAGGGCCCAACTTAACACTGAAGCTTTCTTT.

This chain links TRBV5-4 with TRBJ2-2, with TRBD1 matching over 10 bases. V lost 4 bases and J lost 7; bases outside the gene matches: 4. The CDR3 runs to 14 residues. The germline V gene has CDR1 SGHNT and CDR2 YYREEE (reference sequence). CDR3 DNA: TGTGCCAGCAGCGGGACAGGGGCGGGCGGGGAGCTGTTTTTT. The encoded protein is CASSGTGAGGELFF.

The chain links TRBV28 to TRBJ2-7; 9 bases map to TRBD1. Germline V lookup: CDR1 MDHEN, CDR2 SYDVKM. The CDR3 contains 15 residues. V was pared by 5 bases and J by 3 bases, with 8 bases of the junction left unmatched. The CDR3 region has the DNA TGTGCCAGCAGTAACTCCGGGACAGGGAGCTACGAGCAGTACTTC. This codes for CASSNSGTGSYEQYF.

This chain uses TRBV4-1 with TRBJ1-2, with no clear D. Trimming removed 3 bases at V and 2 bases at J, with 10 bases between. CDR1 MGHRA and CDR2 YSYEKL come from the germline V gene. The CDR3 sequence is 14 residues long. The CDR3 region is CASSQTGINYGYTF. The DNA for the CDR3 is TGCGCCAGCAGCCAGACGGGGATCAACTATGGCTACACCTTC.

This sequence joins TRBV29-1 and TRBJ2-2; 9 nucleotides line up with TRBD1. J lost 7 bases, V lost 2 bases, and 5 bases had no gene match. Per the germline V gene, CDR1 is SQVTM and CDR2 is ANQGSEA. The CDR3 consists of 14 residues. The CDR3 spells CSVENRGQDGELFF. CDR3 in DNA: TGCAGCGTTGAAAACAGGGGGCAGGACGGGGAGCTGTTTTTT.

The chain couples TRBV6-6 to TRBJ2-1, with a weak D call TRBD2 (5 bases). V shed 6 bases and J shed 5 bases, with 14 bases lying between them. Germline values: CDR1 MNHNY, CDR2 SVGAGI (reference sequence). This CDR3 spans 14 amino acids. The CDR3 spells CASRDFSGNNEQFF. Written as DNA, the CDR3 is TGTGCCAGCAGGGACTTCTCGGGCAACAATGAGCAGTTCTTC.

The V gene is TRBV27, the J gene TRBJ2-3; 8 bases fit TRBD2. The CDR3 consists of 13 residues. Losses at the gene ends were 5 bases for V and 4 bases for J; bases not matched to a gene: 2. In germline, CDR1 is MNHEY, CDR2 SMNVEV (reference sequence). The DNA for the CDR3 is TGTGCCAGCAGTCGGCGGGGGGCAGATACGCAGTATTTT. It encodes CASSRRGADTQYF.

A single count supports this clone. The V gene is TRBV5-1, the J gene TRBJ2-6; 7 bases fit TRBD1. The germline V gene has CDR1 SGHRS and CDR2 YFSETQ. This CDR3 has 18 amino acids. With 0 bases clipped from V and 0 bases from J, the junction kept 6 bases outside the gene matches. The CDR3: CASSLEPGGPSGANVLTF. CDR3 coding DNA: TGCGCCAGCAGCTTGGAGCCAGGGGGTCCCTCTGGGGCCAACGTCCTGACTTTC.

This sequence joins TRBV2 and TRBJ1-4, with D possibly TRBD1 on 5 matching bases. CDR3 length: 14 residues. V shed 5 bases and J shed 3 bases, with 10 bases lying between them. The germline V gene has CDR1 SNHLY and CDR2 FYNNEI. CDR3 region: CASSFRVPNEKLFF. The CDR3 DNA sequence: TGTGCCAGCAGTTTCAGGGTCCCTAATGAAAAACTGTTTTTT.

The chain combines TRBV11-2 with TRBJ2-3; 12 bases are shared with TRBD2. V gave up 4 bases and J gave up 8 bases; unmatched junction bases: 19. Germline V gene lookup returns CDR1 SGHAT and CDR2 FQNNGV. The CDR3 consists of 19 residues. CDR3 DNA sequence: TGTGCCAGCAGCTCCGCCCGCCTAGCGGGGGGGTCGTCACTAGGTACGCAGTATTTT. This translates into CASSSARLAGGSSLGTQYF. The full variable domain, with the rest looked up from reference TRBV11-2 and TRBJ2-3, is EAGVAQSPRYKIIEKRQSVAFWCNPISGHATLYWYQQILGQGPKLLIQFQNNGVVDDSQLPKDRFSAERLKGVDSTLKIQPAKLEDSAVYLCASSSARLAGGSSLGTQYFGPGTRLTVL.

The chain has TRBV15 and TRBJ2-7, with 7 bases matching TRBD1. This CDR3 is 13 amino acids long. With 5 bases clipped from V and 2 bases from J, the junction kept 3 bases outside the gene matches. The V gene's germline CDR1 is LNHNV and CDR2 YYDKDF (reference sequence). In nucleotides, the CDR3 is TGTGCCACCAGCCGGGACAGAACCTACGAGCAGTACTTC. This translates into CATSRDRTYEQYF.

The CDR3 nucleotides read TGCAGCGTTGAAATGGACGGACGGGGTAACTATGGCTACACCTTC. Protein product: CSVEMDGRGNYGYTF. The chain uses TRBV29-1 and TRBJ1-2; D is unclear. Germline CDR1 and CDR2: SQVTM and ANQGSEA. The CDR3 runs to 15 residues. Trimming took off 2 bases at V and 1 base at J, with 14 bases between the two ends. The full variable domain, with the rest looked up from reference TRBV29-1 and TRBJ1-2, is SAVISQKPSRDICQRGTSLTIQCQVDSQVTMMFWYRQQPGQSLTLIATANQGSEATYESGFVIDKFPISRPNLTFSTLTVSNMSPEDSSIYLCSVEMDGRGNYGYTFGSGTRLTVV.

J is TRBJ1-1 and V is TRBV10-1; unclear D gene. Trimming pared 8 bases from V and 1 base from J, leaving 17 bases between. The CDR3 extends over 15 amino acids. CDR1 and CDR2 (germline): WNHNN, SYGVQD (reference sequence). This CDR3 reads CASEVEGSGNTEAFF. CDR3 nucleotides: TGCGCCAGCGAGGTTGAGGGCTCGGGGAACACTGAAGCTTTCTTT.

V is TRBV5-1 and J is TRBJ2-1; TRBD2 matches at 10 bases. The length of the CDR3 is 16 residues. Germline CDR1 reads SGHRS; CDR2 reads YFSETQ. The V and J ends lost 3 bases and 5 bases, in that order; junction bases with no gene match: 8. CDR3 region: CASSSQTSGQNNEQFF. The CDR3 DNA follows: TGCGCCAGCAGCTCCCAGACTAGCGGGCAGAACAATGAGCAGTTCTTC.

CDR3 loop: CASSQSGDTIYF. The CDR3 coding sequence is TGTGCCAGCAGCCAGAGCGGAGACACCATATATTTT. The V call is TRBV5-4, the J call TRBJ1-3; no reliable D call. V was cut by 4 bases and J by 8 bases, with 10 bases left in between. The germline CDR1 and CDR2 sequences are SGHNT and YYREEE (reference sequence). The CDR3 spans 12 residues.

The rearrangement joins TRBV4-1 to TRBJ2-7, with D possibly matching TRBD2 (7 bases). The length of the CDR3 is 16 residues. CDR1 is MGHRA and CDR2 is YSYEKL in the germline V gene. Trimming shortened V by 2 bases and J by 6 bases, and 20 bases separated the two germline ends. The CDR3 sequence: CASSQLGGARRSEQYF. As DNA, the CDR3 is TGCGCCAGCAGCCAATTGGGGGGGGCGAGAAGAAGCGAGCAGTACTTC.